The 25 T cell receptor beta chains below all came from one sample that was sequenced in a study of blood T cell repertoires in COVID-19. Here immunoSEQ multiplex PCR was the method, and the copy in TCRdb shows in-frame clones only, minus some. Of around 200,000 clones listed, about 83% were seen once; the top ten hold 5% to 7%. Source material: PBMCs or T cells enriched from blood (not recorded which). These receptors all stem from a man aged 40-55 years with acute COVID-19.

CDR3 sequence (DNA): TGCAGCGTTGGACAGGGGAATCAGCCCCAGCATTTT. Translated, it gives CSVGQGNQPQHF. The rearrangement uses TRBV29-1 and TRBJ1-5; 8 nucleotides match TRBD1. The CDR3 contains 12 residues. J lost 4 bases, V lost 4 bases, and 0 bases had no gene match. CDR1 and CDR2 from the germline V gene are SQVTM and ANQGSEA.

This clone was seen a single time. The chain joins TRBV5-1 to TRBJ2-2; D not certain. V lost 5 bases to trimming and J lost 2 bases, with 13 bases between them. Per the germline V gene, CDR1 is SGHRS and CDR2 is YFSETQ. The CDR3 is 15 amino acids. CDR3 loop: CASSVSPLNTGELFF. The CDR3 bases are TGCGCCAGCAGTGTTAGCCCCCTCAACACCGGGGAGCTGTTTTTT.

V and J are TRBV2 and TRBJ1-2; no clear D. The germline gives CDR1 SNHLY, CDR2 FYNNEI. Trimming removed 6 bases at V and 5 bases at J, with 13 bases between. The CDR3 runs 13 residues. The CDR3 bases are TGTGCCAGCAGCCGACTCGCGAATTATGGCTACACCTTC. This translates into CASSRLANYGYTF.

The chain joins TRBV4-1 to TRBJ2-7; perhaps TRBD1 as D (6 bases). The germline CDR1 and CDR2 sequences are MGHRA and YSYEKL. The CDR3 covers 17 residues. V shed 0 bases and J shed 3 bases, with 18 bases lying between them. This chain's CDR3 is CASSQEGTRAAIYEQYF. The DNA for the CDR3 is TGCGCCAGCAGCCAAGAGGGGACACGGGCAGCAATCTACGAGCAGTACTTC.

This chain joins TRBV5-1 and TRBJ2-1; D may be TRBD2 (6 bases). V dropped 0 bases and J dropped 4 bases, with 8 bases sitting between them. CDR3 length: 14 amino acids. Germline V gene data show CDR1 as SGHRS and CDR2 as YFSETQ. CDR3 protein: CASSLGTMYNEQFF. The CDR3 DNA reads as TGCGCCAGCAGCTTGGGGACTATGTACAATGAGCAGTTCTTC.

The V and J genes are TRBV18 and TRBJ2-7; 15 nucleotides align to TRBD2. The V and J ends lost 4 bases and 0 bases, in that order; junction bases with no gene match: 4. CDR1 and CDR2 from the germline V gene are KGHSH and LQKENI. There are 17 residues in the CDR3. CDR3 region: CASSQPGLAGGSYEQYF. The CDR3 region has the DNA TGTGCCAGCTCACAACCGGGACTAGCGGGGGGCTCCTACGAGCAGTACTTC.

The chain combines TRBV12-5 with TRBJ2-1; TRBD2 aligns across 10 bases. CDR1 and CDR2 (germline): LGHNT, FRNRAP. The CDR3 sequence is 14 residues long. V shed 2 bases, J shed 8 bases, and the junction held 3 bases outside the gene matches. This CDR3 is CASGLSGRDDEQFF. As DNA, the CDR3 is TGTGCTAGTGGTTTGAGCGGGAGGGACGATGAGCAGTTCTTC.

This chain uses TRBV25-1 with TRBJ2-6, with D possibly matching TRBD1 (6 bases). CDR1 is MGHDK, CDR2 SYGVNS, per germline. V was clipped by 6 bases and J by 1 base, with 10 bases between them. This CDR3 has 15 amino acids. CDR3: CASSPGQSGANVLTF. CDR3 DNA: TGTGCCAGCAGCCCAGGACAGTCTGGGGCCAACGTCCTGACTTTC.

The chain links TRBV27 to TRBJ2-7, with TRBD2 matching over 9 bases. The CDR3 has 15 amino acids. The V gene's germline CDR1 is MNHEY and CDR2 SMNVEV (reference sequence). Germline trimming cut 6 bases from V and 5 bases from J; bases unmatched to any gene: 11. CDR3 in amino acids: CASRLAGAARNEQYF. The CDR3 region has the DNA TGTGCCAGCAGGTTAGCGGGAGCTGCTCGGAACGAGCAGTACTTC.

The chain carries TRBV27 and TRBJ2-7, with D maybe TRBD1 (5 bases). Germline assignment: CDR1 MNHEY and CDR2 SMNVEV (reference sequence). V was shortened by 8 bases and J by 6 bases, with 11 bases between the two germline ends. CDR3 size: 11 residues. The CDR3 loop is CASQGVSEQYF. The CDR3 DNA reads TGTGCCAGCCAAGGGGTCAGCGAGCAGTACTTC.

The V and J genes are TRBV14 and TRBJ2-7, with a possible D match to TRBD1 (6 bases). The V end was cut by 4 bases, the J end by 2 bases, with 12 bases between. The CDR3 has 14 amino acids. In germline, CDR1 is SGHDN, CDR2 FVKESK. CDR3: CASSRNRDTYEQYF. CDR3 sequence (DNA): TGTGCCAGCAGCCGTAATCGGGACACCTACGAGCAGTACTTC.

The chain uses TRBV28 and TRBJ2-4, with 10 bases matching TRBD2. CDR1 and CDR2 (germline): MDHEN, SYDVKM. V was pared by 4 bases and J by 7 bases, with 4 bases of the junction left unmatched. This CDR3 has 14 residues. Here the CDR3 reads CASSSSGSSNIQYF. The CDR3 DNA follows: TGTGCCAGCAGTTCTAGCGGGAGTTCTAACATTCAGTACTTC.

This chain uses TRBV30 with TRBJ1-6; D call uncertain. The CDR3 is made up of 14 amino acids. The germline V and J ends were trimmed by 2 bases and 0 bases, with 5 bases remaining between them. The germline CDR1 and CDR2 sequences are GTSNPN and SVGIG (reference sequence). The CDR3 DNA reads TGTGCCTGGAGTTCCGGCTCCTATAATTCACCCCTCCACTTT. Protein: CAWSSGSYNSPLHF.

This chain uses TRBV19 with TRBJ2-5; TRBD2 is a possible D gene (6 bases). V lost 3 bases, J lost 7 bases, and 15 bases lay in between. CDR1 is LNHDA, CDR2 SQIVND, per germline (reference sequence). The CDR3 is made up of 14 amino acids. CDR3 nucleotides: TGTGCCAGTAGTATCTTCACGGGAGCAGTGACCCAGTACTTC. This codes for CASSIFTGAVTQYF.

This chain connects TRBV7-8 to TRBJ1-5; D perhaps matches TRBD1 (6 bases). Germline V gene data show CDR1 as SGHVS and CDR2 as FQNEAQ. This CDR3 spans 19 amino acids. V shed 5 bases and J shed 0 bases, with 23 bases lying between them. The CDR3 is CASSRPPRTEPYSNQPQHF. CDR3 DNA: TGTGCCAGCAGCCGTCCCCCGAGGACAGAGCCTTATAGCAATCAGCCCCAGCATTTT.

Only one count was recorded for this clone. V usage is TRBV27 and J usage is TRBJ2-7; TRBD1 aligns across 9 bases. The CDR3 length is 13 residues. The V gene end was trimmed by 4 bases and the J gene end by 5 bases; junction bases not matched to a gene: 3. CDR1 and CDR2 (germline): MNHEY, SMNVEV (reference sequence). CDR3 bases: TGTGCCAGCAGTTCGACAGGGGGTAACGAGCAGTACTTC. This translates into CASSSTGGNEQYF.

The chain employs TRBV5-4 and TRBJ2-7; TRBD1 matches 7 bases. Germline assignment: CDR1 SGHNT and CDR2 YYREEE (reference sequence). Trimming took 4 bases from V and 4 from J; bases not matched to a gene: 2. This CDR3 contains 12 residues. CDR3 sequence (DNA): TGTGCCAGCAGCCGACAGGGATACGAGCAGTACTTC. Encoded protein: CASSRQGYEQYF.

The chain joins TRBV5-5 to TRBJ2-7, with 7 positions matching TRBD2. Germline lookup yields CDR1 SGHKS and CDR2 YYEKEE (reference sequence). Trimming cost V 4 bases and J 2 bases; bases outside gene matches: 3. The CDR3 is 13 amino acids. The CDR3 protein is CASSTLAAYEQYF. The DNA for the CDR3 is TGTGCCAGCAGCACCCTAGCGGCCTACGAGCAGTACTTC.

This clone has only one observation. The chain employs TRBV2 and TRBJ1-4; D possibly corresponds to TRBD1 (6 bases). Between the trimmed V and J ends, which lost 6 bases and 7 bases, there was a span of 12 bases. CDR3 length: 13 amino acids. CDR1 and CDR2 (germline): SNHLY, FYNNEI. Here the CDR3 reads CASRVTGLEKLFF. CDR3 DNA sequence: TGTGCCAGCAGGGTGACAGGTCTTGAAAAACTGTTTTTT.

CDR3 sequence: CASSPSQGSEQPQHF. The CDR3 DNA sequence: TGTGCCAGCTCACCATCCCAGGGGAGTGAACAGCCCCAGCATTTT. The chain couples TRBV18 to TRBJ1-5, with D tentatively TRBD1 (6 bases). CDR3 length: 15 amino acids. Germline lookup yields CDR1 KGHSH and CDR2 LQKENI. The V and J ends lost 2 bases and 7 bases respectively, with 15 bases between them.

The CDR3 DNA reads as TGTGCCAGCAGTGCCGACAGGGGTCTGGCTGAAAAACTGTTTTTT. This sequence encodes CASSADRGLAEKLFF. V usage is TRBV2 and J usage is TRBJ1-4, with 8 bases that match TRBD1. Looked up from germline, CDR1 is SNHLY and CDR2 is FYNNEI. The CDR3 runs 15 residues. Losses at the gene ends were 4 bases for V and 7 bases for J; bases not matched to a gene: 8.

This clone has just one count. V gene TRBV6-5 combines with J gene TRBJ1-2; D gene unclear. Germline CDR1 is MNHEY and CDR2 is SVGAGI. The ends were cut back, 8 bases at V and 4 bases at J, with 11 bases in the middle. The CDR3 sequence is 12 residues long. The CDR3 DNA reads as TGTGCCAGCTCCGTGCCCGGCTATGGCTACACCTTC. This encodes CASSVPGYGYTF.

The rearrangement uses TRBV28 and TRBJ1-6; D gene ambiguous. CDR1 MDHEN and CDR2 SYDVKM come from the germline V gene. The CDR3 has 18 residues. Trimming shortened V by 3 bases and J by 6 bases, and 21 bases separated the two germline ends. The CDR3 region has the DNA TGTGCCAGCAGTTTCCTTCCACCGGGAACAAGGACTAATTCACCCCTCCACTTT. Translation gives CASSFLPPGTRTNSPLHF.

This clone has just a few counts. The rearrangement joins TRBV29-1 to TRBJ1-1; D unclear. The V end was cut by 6 bases, the J end by 1 base, with 12 bases between. This CDR3 has 13 amino acids. Germline CDR1 and CDR2: SQVTM and ANQGSEA. The CDR3 loop reads CSVNEGWNTEAFF. DNA of the CDR3: TGCAGCGTCAACGAGGGATGGAACACTGAAGCTTTCTTT. Variable domain in full (rest from reference TRBV29-1 and TRBJ1-1): SAVISQKPSRDICQRGTSLTIQCQVDSQVTMMFWYRQQPGQSLTLIATANQGSEATYESGFVIDKFPISRPNLTFSTLTVSNMSPEDSSIYLCSVNEGWNTEAFFGQGTRLTVV.

This chain links TRBV9 with TRBJ2-7, with 7 nucleotides matching TRBD2. The CDR3 is 15 amino acids. J lost 2 bases, V lost 5 bases, and 10 bases had no gene match. CDR1 and CDR2 (germline): SGDLS, YYNGEE. In nucleotides, the CDR3 is TGTGCCAGCAGTCCGATAGCGGGCAACACCTACGAGCAGTACTTC. This encodes CASSPIAGNTYEQYF.